The subject of this entry is one TCR beta chain. The data originate from a study of blood T cell repertoires in COVID-19. In the study overall: Both acute and convalescent COVID-19 samples were obtained from the United States, Italy and Spain. PBMCs, B-cell-depleted T cells, or T cells were the source of the cDNA or gDNA that made up the material.

The junction had 9 bases not matched to a gene; V was cut back by 4 bases and J by 4 bases. The CDR3 length is 16 residues. Germline loops: CDR1 LGHDT, CDR2 YNNKEL (reference sequence). Authors' methods: Reference gene primer amplification gave estimated nucleated cell counts. Method: immunoSEQ multiplex PCR; TCRdb's copy keeps in-frame clones and lacks some. That table furnishes V, J and clone size, whereas the DNA furnished D and trimming. The profile covers 180,000 or so clones, with 80% to 90% appearing a single time and approximately 8% taken by the ten largest. Specimen: peripheral blood. This receptor was identified in a man aged 55 to 69 with acute or convalescent COVID-19. J is TRBJ2-1 and V is TRBV3-1 (or the pseudogene TRBV3-2), with 8 bases matching TRBD2. DNA of the CDR3: TGTGCCAGCAGCCCCTATATAGCGGGATCATACAATGAGCAGTTCTTC. Translated, it gives CASSPYIAGSYNEQFF.